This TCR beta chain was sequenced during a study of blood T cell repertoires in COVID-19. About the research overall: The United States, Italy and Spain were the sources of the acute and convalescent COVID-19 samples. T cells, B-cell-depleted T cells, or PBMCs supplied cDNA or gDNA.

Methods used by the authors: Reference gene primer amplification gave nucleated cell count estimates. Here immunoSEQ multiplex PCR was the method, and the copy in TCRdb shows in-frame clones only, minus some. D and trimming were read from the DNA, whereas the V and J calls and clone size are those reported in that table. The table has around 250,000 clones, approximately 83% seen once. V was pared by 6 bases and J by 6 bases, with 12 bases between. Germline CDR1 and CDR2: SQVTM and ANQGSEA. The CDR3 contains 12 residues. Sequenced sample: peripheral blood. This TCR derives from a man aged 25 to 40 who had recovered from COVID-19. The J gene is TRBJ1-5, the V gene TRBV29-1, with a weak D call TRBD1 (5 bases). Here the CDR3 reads CSVRQSGQPQHF. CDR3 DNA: TGCAGCGTGAGACAGTCGGGTCAGCCCCAGCATTTT. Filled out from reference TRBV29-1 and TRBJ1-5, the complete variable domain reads SAVISQKPSRDICQRGTSLTIQCQVDSQVTMMFWYRQQPGQSLTLIATANQGSEATYESGFVIDKFPISRPNLTFSTLTVSNMSPEDSSIYLCSVRQSGQPQHFGDGTRLSIL.